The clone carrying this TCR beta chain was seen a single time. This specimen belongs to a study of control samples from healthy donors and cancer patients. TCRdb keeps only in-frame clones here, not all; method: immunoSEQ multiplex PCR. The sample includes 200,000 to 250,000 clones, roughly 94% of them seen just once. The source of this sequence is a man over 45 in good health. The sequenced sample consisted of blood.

The CDR3 coding sequence is TGTGCCAGCAGTTTATCGAAGCACTATGGCTACACCTTC. The encoded protein is CASSLSKHYGYTF. The chain uses TRBV27 and TRBJ1-2; no firm D call. The ends were cut back, 0 bases at V and 3 bases at J, with 5 bases in the middle. In germline, CDR1 is MNHEY, CDR2 SMNVEV (reference sequence). This CDR3 is built from 13 residues.